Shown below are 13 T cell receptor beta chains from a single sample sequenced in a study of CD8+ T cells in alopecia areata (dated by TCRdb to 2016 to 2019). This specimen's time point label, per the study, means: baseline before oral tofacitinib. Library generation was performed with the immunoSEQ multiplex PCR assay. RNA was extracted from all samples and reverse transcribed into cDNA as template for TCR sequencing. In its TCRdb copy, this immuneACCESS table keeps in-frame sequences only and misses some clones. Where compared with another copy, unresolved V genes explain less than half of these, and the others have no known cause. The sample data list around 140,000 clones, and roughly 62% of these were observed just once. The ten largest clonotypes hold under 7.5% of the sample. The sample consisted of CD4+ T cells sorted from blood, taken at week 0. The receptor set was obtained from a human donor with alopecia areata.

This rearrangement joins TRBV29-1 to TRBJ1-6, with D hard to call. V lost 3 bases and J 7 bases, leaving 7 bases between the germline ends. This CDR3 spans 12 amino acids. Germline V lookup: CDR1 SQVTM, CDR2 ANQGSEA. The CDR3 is CSVETGNSPLHF. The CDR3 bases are TGCAGCGTTGAGACCGGGAATTCACCCCTCCACTTT.

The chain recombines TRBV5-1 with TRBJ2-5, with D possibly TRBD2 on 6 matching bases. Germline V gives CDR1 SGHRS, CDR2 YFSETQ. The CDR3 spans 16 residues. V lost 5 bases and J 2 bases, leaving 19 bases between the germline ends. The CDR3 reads CASRGSPDAGQETQYF. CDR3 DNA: TGCGCCAGCAGAGGATCTCCGGACGCGGGGCAAGAGACCCAGTACTTC.

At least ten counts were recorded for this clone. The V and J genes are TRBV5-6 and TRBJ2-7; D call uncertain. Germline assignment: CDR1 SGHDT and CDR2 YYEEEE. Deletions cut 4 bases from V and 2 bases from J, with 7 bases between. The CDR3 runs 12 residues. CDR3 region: CASSRWAYEQYF. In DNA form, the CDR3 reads TGTGCCAGCAGCCGGTGGGCCTACGAGCAGTACTTC.

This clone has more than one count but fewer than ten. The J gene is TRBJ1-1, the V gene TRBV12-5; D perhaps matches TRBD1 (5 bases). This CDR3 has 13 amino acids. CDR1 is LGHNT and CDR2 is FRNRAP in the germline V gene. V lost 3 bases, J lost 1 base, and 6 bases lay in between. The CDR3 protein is CASGFGGNTEAFF. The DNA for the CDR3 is TGTGCTAGTGGTTTTGGGGGGAACACTGAAGCTTTCTTT. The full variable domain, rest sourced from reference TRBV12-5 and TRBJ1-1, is DARVTQTPRHKVTEMGQEVTMRCQPILGHNTVFWYRQTMMQGLELLAYFRNRAPLDDSGMPKDRFSAEMPDATLATLKIQPSEPRDSAVYFCASGFGGNTEAFFGQGTRLTVV.

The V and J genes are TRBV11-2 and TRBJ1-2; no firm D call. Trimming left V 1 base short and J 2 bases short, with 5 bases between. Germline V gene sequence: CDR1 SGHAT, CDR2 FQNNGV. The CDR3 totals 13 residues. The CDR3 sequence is CASSLAPNYGYTF. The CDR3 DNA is TGTGCCAGCAGCTTAGCCCCCAACTATGGCTACACCTTC.

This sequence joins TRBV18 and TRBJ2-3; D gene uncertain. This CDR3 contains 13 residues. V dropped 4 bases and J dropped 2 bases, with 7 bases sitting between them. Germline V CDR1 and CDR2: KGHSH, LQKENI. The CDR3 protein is CASSRGNTDTQYF. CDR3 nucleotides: TGTGCCAGCTCACGAGGAAACACAGATACGCAGTATTTT.

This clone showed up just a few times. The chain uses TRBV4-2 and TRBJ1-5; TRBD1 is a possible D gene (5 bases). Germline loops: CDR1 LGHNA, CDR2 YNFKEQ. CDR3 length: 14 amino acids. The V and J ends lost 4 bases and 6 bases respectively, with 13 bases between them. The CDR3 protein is CASSRDPGGQPQHF. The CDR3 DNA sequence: TGTGCCAGCAGCCGGGACCCCGGTGGTCAGCCCCAGCATTTT.

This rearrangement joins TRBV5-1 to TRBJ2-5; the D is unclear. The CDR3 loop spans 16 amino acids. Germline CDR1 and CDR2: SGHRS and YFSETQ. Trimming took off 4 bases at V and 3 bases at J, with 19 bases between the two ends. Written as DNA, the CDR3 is TGCGCCAGCAGCCTAGGACCGAGCCGCAGAAAAGAGACCCAGTACTTC. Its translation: CASSLGPSRRKETQYF.

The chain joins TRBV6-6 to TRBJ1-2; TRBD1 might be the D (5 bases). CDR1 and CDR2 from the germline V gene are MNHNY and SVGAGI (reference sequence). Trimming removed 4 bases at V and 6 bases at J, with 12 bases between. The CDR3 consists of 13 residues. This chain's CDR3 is CASSWGREDGYTF. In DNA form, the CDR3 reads TGTGCCAGCAGTTGGGGCAGGGAGGATGGCTACACCTTC.

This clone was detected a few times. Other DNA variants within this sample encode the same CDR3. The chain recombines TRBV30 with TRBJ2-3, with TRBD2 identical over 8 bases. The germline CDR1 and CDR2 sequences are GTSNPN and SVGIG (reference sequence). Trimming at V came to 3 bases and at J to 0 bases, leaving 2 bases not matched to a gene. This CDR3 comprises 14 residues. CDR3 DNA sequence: TGTGCCTGGAGCCGGGGGGGGAGCACAGATACGCAGTATTTT. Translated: CAWSRGGSTDTQYF.

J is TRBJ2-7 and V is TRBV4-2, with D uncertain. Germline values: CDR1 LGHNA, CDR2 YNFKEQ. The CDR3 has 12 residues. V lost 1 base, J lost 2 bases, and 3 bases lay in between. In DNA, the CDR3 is TGTGCCAGCAGCCAAGGGGCCTACGAGCAGTACTTC. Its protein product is CASSQGAYEQYF.

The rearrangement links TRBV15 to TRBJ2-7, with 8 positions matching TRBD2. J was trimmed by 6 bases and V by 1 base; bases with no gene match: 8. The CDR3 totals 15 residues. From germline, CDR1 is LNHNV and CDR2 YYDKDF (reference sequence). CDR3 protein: CATSRVDPGGSEQYF. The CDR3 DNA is TGTGCCACCAGCAGAGTGGACCCGGGGGGGAGCGAGCAGTACTTC.

The CDR3 coding sequence is TGCAGCGCTAAGGGGCGTGGGTTCACAGATACGCAGTATTTT. It is translated as CSAKGRGFTDTQYF. This sequence joins TRBV29-1 and TRBJ2-3; D possibly corresponds to TRBD1 (5 bases). The germline CDR1 and CDR2 sequences are SQVTM and ANQGSEA. The CDR3 consists of 14 residues. The V and J ends lost 7 bases and 2 bases respectively, with 16 bases between them.